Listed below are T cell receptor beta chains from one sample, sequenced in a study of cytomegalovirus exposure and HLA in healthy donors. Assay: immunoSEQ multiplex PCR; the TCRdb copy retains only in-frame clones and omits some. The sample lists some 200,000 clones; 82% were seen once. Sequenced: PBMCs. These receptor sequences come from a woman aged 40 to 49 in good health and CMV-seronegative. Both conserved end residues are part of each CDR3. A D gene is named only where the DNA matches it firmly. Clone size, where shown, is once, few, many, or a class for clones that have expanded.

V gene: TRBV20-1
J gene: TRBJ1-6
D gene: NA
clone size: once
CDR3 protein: CSARGGSPLHF
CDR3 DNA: TGCAGTGCTAGAGGCGGTTCACCCCTCCACTTT

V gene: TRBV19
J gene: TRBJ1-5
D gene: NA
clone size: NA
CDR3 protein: CASSLTDVLGQPQHF
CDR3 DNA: TGTGCCAGTAGTTTGACAGACGTCTTGGGTCAGCCCCAGCATTTT

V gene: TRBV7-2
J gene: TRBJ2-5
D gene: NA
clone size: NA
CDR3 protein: CASSFRGDRGETQYF
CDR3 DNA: TGTGCCAGCAGCTTCCGTGGAGACCGCGGGGAGACCCAGTACTTC

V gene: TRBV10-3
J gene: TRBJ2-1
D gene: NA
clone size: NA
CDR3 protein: CAISESGRGPLVF
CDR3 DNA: TGTGCCATCAGTGAGTCGGGGAGAGGCCCTCTGGTCTTC

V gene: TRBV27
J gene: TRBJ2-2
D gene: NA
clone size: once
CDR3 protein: CASTLGGDTGELFF
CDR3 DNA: TGTGCCAGCACTTTAGGCGGGGACACCGGGGAGCTGTTTTTT

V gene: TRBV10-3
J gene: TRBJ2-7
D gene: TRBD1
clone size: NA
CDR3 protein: CAISDTGTGGDEQYF
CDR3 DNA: TGTGCCATCAGTGATACGGGGACAGGGGGCGACGAGCAGTACTTC

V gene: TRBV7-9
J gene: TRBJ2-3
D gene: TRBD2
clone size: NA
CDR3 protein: CASSSPLGGGTDTQYF
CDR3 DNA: TGTGCCAGCAGCTCGCCTTTGGGGGGGGGCACAGATACGCAGTATTTT

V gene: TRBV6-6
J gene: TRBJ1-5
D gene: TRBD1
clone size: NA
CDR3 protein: CASTYDREDQPQHF
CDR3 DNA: TGTGCCAGCACGTATGACAGGGAGGATCAGCCCCAGCATTTT

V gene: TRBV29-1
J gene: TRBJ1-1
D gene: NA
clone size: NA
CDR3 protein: CSSERGGEAFF
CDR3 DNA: TGCAGTTCGGAGAGGGGAGGTGAAGCTTTCTTT

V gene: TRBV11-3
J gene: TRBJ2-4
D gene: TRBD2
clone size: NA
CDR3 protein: CASSLQAGGRDIQYF
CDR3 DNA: TGTGCCAGCAGCTTACAAGCGGGGGGGCGGGACATTCAGTACTTC

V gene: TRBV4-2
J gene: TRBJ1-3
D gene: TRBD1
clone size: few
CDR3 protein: CASRTDRAGNTIYF
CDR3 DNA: TGTGCCAGCAGGACCGACAGGGCTGGAAACACCATATATTTT

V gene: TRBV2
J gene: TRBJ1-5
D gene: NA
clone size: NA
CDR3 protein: CASTKEREWGNQPQHF
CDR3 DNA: TGTGCCAGCACCAAGGAAAGGGAGTGGGGCAATCAGCCCCAGCATTTT

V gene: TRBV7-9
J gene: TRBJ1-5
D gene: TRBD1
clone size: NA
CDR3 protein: CASSPGQGNQPQHF
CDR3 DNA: TGTGCCAGCAGCCCGGGACAGGGGAATCAGCCCCAGCATTTT

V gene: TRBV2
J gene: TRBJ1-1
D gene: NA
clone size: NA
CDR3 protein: CASSERPPVEGFYTEAFF
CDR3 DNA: TGTGCCAGCAGTGAAAGGCCCCCCGTCGAGGGTTTCTACACTGAAGCTTTCTTT

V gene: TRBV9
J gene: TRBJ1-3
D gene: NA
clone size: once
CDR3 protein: CASSVRAGDGNTIYF
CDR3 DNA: TGTGCCAGCAGCGTAAGAGCAGGTGATGGAAACACCATATATTTT

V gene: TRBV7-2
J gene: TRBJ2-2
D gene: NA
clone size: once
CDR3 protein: CASSLEGFGELFF
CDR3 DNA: TGTGCCAGCAGCTTAGAGGGGTTCGGGGAGCTGTTTTTT

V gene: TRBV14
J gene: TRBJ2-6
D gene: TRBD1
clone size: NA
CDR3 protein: CASSRDRGRSGANVLTF
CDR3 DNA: TGTGCCAGCAGCCGGGACAGGGGCCGATCTGGGGCCAACGTCCTGACTTTC

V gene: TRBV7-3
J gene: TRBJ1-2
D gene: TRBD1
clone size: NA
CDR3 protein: CASSPWGADRAGYTF
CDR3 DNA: TGTGCCAGCAGCCCATGGGGGGCCGACAGGGCCGGCTACACCTTC

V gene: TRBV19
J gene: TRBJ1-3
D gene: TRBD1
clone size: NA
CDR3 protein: CASRDPGQGTGNTIYF
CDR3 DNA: TGTGCCAGTAGGGATCCGGGACAGGGGACCGGAAACACCATATATTTT

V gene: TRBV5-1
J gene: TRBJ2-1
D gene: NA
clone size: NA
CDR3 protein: CASSLTPSPSYNEQFF
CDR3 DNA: TGCGCCAGCAGCTTGACTCCTTCTCCCTCCTACAATGAGCAGTTCTTC

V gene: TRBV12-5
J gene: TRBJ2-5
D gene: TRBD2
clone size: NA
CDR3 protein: CASGLLAGAQETQYF
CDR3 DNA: TGTGCTAGTGGTCTCCTAGCGGGGGCTCAAGAGACCCAGTACTTC

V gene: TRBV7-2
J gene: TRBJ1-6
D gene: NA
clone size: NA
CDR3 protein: CASSPGAYNSPLHF
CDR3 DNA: TGTGCCAGCAGCCCGGGAGCTTATAATTCACCCCTCCACTTT